These 9 T cell receptor beta chains came from one sample sequenced in a study of a mutant IDH1 vaccine in newly diagnosed glioma. Sequencing used immunoSEQ multiplex PCR; TCRdb keeps in-frame clones, though not all of them. The sample lists approximately 79,000 clones; more than 80% were seen once. This sample's time point: week 23, last vaccination. Doses consisted of 300 ug of mutant IDH1 20-mer peptide each, paired with topical imiquimod. Their antigens remain unidentified. The material sequenced was PBMCs, taken from a glioma patient whose treatment included an IDH1 peptide vaccine. The receptors stem from a woman aged 45-65 years with glioma.

This chain links TRBV7-2 with TRBJ1-5; D uncertain. The CDR3 is made up of 15 amino acids. From germline, CDR1 is SGHTA and CDR2 FQGNSA. V gave up 0 bases and J gave up 0 bases, with 6 bases separating them. The CDR3 spells CASSLAVYSNQPQHF. DNA of the CDR3: TGTGCCAGCAGCTTAGCAGTTTATAGCAATCAGCCCCAGCATTTT.

The V call is TRBV6-1, the J call TRBJ2-7; D gene uncertain. The V gene's germline CDR1 is MNHNS and CDR2 SASEGT. V lost 3 bases to trimming and J lost 4 bases, with 4 bases between them. The CDR3 spans 11 residues. The CDR3 here is CASSDWYEQYF. CDR3 sequence (DNA): TGTGCCAGCAGTGATTGGTACGAGCAGTACTTC.

CDR3 residues: CASSPGLASSSYNEQFF. CDR3 DNA: TGTGCCAGCAGCCCTGGACTAGCGTCAAGCTCCTACAATGAGCAGTTCTTC. The gene calls are TRBV5-5 and TRBJ2-1; 9 bases align to TRBD2. J gave up 0 bases and V 4 bases, and 8 bases lay outside the gene matches. CDR3 length: 17 amino acids. Germline CDR1 reads SGHKS; CDR2 reads YYEKEE (reference sequence).

This clone was counted once. This rearrangement joins TRBV7-3 to TRBJ2-3; the match to TRBD2 covers 8 bases. CDR1 is SGHTA and CDR2 is FQGTGA in the germline V gene. The V and J ends lost 5 bases and 1 base, in that order; junction bases with no gene match: 2. The CDR3 is 14 residues long. The chain's CDR3 is CASSPGGGTDTQYF. The CDR3, as DNA: TGTGCCAGCAGCCCCGGGGGGGGCACAGATACGCAGTATTTT.

This chain connects TRBV2 to TRBJ1-5; maybe TRBD1 (5 bases). The CDR3 spans 12 residues. Germline loops: CDR1 SNHLY, CDR2 FYNNEI. V was cut by 3 bases and J by 16 bases, with 16 bases left in between. In DNA form, the CDR3 reads TGTGCCAGCAGTGAGGAGGGACGGCTTTCTCATTTT. Translating it yields CASSEEGRLSHF.

This clone was observed a single time. At one end, the junction sequence differs from germline, possibly due to a read error. This sequence joins TRBV4-1 and TRBJ1-3, with no clear D. Germline CDR1 reads MGHRA; CDR2 reads YSYEKL. The CDR3 covers 17 residues. CDR3 loop: CASSHQPGPRAGNAIYF. CDR3 sequence (DNA): TGCGCCAGCAGCCATCAACCTGGGCCCAGAGCTGGAAACGCCATATATTTT.

The chain links TRBV5-6 to TRBJ2-3; D may be TRBD1 (6 bases). CDR3 length equals 17 residues. With 1 base removed from V and 3 bases from J, the gap between germline ends came to 18 bases. CDR1 SGHDT and CDR2 YYEEEE come from the germline V gene. The CDR3 bases are TGTGCCAGCAGCTTGTTTTTCAGGGGAAAGAGGACAGATACGCAGTATTTT. Residues: CASSLFFRGKRTDTQYF.

V usage is TRBV6-6 and J usage is TRBJ2-7; 8 bases are a match to TRBD1. CDR3 length equals 14 residues. V lost 6 bases to trimming and J lost 2 bases; unmatched junction nucleotides: 6. The germline V gene has CDR1 MNHNY and CDR2 SVGAGI (reference sequence). CDR3 coding DNA: TGTGCCAGCAGCAGACAGGGGAGCACCTACGAGCAGTACTTC. It encodes CASSRQGSTYEQYF.

The chain joins TRBV2 to TRBJ1-1, with a weak D call TRBD1 (5 bases). CDR3 size: 14 residues. Trimming stripped 9 bases from V and 2 bases from J, with 16 bases between. Germline CDR1 is SNHLY and CDR2 is FYNNEI. CDR3 coding DNA: TGTGCCAGGAAATCTGGAGGGGCCAACACTGAAGCTTTCTTT. Encoded protein: CARKSGGANTEAFF.